A single sample gave rise to the 22 T cell receptor beta chains below, sequenced in a study of T-cell reconstitution after alpha-beta-depleted transplantation in children. TCRbeta library construction was performed incorporating unique molecular identifiers. TCRdb re-derived calls from the PCR reads in MiXCR, one entry per CDR3 protein. The sample has around 960,000 distinct CDR3 sequences; around 30% are singletons. The sample here was PBMCs, mostly from graft donor cells, taken 360 days after TCRalphabeta/CD19-depleted stem cell transplant. These receptor sequences come from a boy under two years old who had a stem cell transplant for SCID, so the T cells may come from the graft donor.

The chain is built from TRBV4-1 and TRBJ2-3, with a tentative D call TRBD1 (5 bases). Trimming removed 0 bases at V and 0 bases at J, with 13 bases between. Germline lookup yields CDR1 MGHRA and CDR2 YSYEKL. The CDR3 consists of 17 residues. The CDR3: CASSQDRGSRSTDTQYF. CDR3 nucleotides: TGCGCCAGCAGCCAAGATAGGGGTAGCAGAAGCACAGATACGCAGTATTTT.

This clonotype has a handful of counts. This rearrangement joins TRBV12-3 or TRBV12-4 to TRBJ2-1, with D possibly TRBD2 on 5 matching bases. This CDR3 is built from 15 residues. V was pared by 5 bases and J by 0 bases, with 11 bases between. Here the CDR3 reads CASSVSARSYNEQFF. CDR3 nucleotide sequence: TGTGCCAGCAGTGTTAGCGCCCGCTCCTACAATGAGCAGTTCTTC.

V gene TRBV2 combines with J gene TRBJ2-1; D is uncertain. The CDR3 is made up of 14 amino acids. V gave up 7 bases and J gave up 0 bases, with 10 bases separating them. Looked up from germline, CDR1 is SNHLY and CDR2 is FYNNEI. CDR3 loop: CASMERYSYNEQFF. CDR3 DNA: TGTGCCAGCATGGAGAGGTACTCCTACAATGAGCAGTTCTTC.

This chain joins TRBV20-1 and TRBJ2-7, with 9 bases matching TRBD1. The V segment lost 3 bases and the J segment 2 bases; nucleotides outside the gene matches: 11. This CDR3 spans 16 amino acids. Looked up from germline, CDR1 is DFQATT and CDR2 is SNEGSKA (reference sequence). The CDR3 coding sequence is TGCAGTGCTAGTGGGACAGGGCCAGGGGTGGCCTACGAGCAGTACTTC. Amino acid sequence: CSASGTGPGVAYEQYF.

This clonotype appeared once. V is TRBV19 and J is TRBJ2-1; TRBD1 might be the D (6 bases). The V end lost 0 bases, the J end lost 2 bases, and 11 bases lay between the germline ends. The CDR3 extends over 16 amino acids. Germline assignment: CDR1 LNHDA and CDR2 SQIVND (reference sequence). CDR3 loop: CASSIDPGTPYNEQFF. CDR3 DNA sequence: TGTGCCAGTAGTATAGATCCTGGGACACCCTACAATGAGCAGTTCTTC.

The rearrangement joins TRBV6-2 or TRBV6-3 to TRBJ2-2; TRBD2 aligns across 12 bases. Germline V gene lookup returns CDR1 MNHEY and CDR2 SVGEGT. The CDR3 is 19 amino acids. V lost 4 bases and J lost 6; bases outside the gene matches: 15. The CDR3 nucleotides are TGTGCCAGCAGTTCAGGGCGACTAGCGGGGGCCAACCCCCCCGGGGAGCTGTTTTTT. As protein: CASSSGRLAGANPPGELFF.

The chain is built from TRBV7-9 and TRBJ2-7; tentative D call: TRBD2 (5 bases). The V and J ends lost 3 bases and 3 bases respectively, with 18 bases between them. Germline values: CDR1 SEHNR, CDR2 FQNEAQ (reference sequence). The CDR3 runs 16 residues. CDR3 nucleotide sequence: TGTGCCAGCAGCTTTAGATCCGGGGAAGTCTACTACGAGCAGTACTTC. Its protein is CASSFRSGEVYYEQYF.

This rearrangement joins TRBV11-2 to TRBJ2-2; D may match TRBD1 or TRBD2 (6 bases each). The length of the CDR3 is 16 residues. Trimming shortened V by 3 bases and J by 8 bases, and 19 bases separated the two germline ends. CDR1 SGHAT and CDR2 FQNNGV come from the germline V gene. Written as DNA, the CDR3 is TGTGCCAGCAGCTTGAGGCTTTCGGGGGCCCCAGGGGAGCTGTTTTTT. This codes for CASSLRLSGAPGELFF. Full variable domain (remainder filled in from reference TRBV11-2 and TRBJ2-2): EAGVAQSPRYKIIEKRQSVAFWCNPISGHATLYWYQQILGQGPKLLIQFQNNGVVDDSQLPKDRFSAERLKGVDSTLKIQPAKLEDSAVYLCASSLRLSGAPGELFFGEGSRLTVL.

This clonotype was counted only a few times. This chain links TRBV20-1 with TRBJ2-7; D not certain. In germline, CDR1 is DFQATT, CDR2 SNEGSKA (reference sequence). The ends were cut back, 1 base at V and 5 bases at J, with 12 bases in the middle. The CDR3 totals 13 residues. Here the CDR3 DNA reads TGCAGTGCTAGAGGGCGAGCTCCCCACGAGCAGTACTTC. Translating gives CSARGRAPHEQYF.

V usage is TRBV6-5 and J usage is TRBJ2-3; TRBD2 matches 8 bases. V lost 4 bases, J lost 1 base, and 7 bases stayed unmatched. The CDR3 is made up of 16 amino acids. CDR1 is MNHEY, CDR2 SVGAGI, per germline. CDR3 sequence: CASSSAVSGGTDTQYF. CDR3 DNA: TGTGCCAGCAGTTCCGCCGTTAGCGGGGGCACAGATACGCAGTATTTT.

This clonotype was picked up a small number of times. CDR3 DNA: TGTGCCAGCAGCCCCCTGGAGTGGTACACCAGAGCGGTTAAGCCCCAGCATTTT. Amino acid sequence: CASSPLEWYTRAVKPQHF. The chain is built from TRBV9 and TRBJ1-5, with no clear D. Per germline, CDR1 SGDLS and CDR2 YYNGEE. CDR3 length: 18 amino acids. The V end was cut by 4 bases, the J end by 8 bases, with 28 bases between.

CDR3 nucleotides: TGTGCCAGCAGCTTAGAAGCAACCTCTGGAAACACCATATATTTT. It yields the protein CASSLEATSGNTIYF. This chain links TRBV7-9 with TRBJ1-3; unclear D gene. V was pared by 1 base and J by 0 bases, with 7 bases between. CDR1 is SEHNR, CDR2 FQNEAQ, per germline (reference sequence). This CDR3 spans 15 amino acids.

The chain recombines TRBV25-1 with TRBJ2-3, with D possibly TRBD1 on 5 matching bases. The V and J ends lost 6 bases and 2 bases respectively, with 15 bases between them. This CDR3 has 15 residues. Germline CDR1 is MGHDK and CDR2 is SYGVNS. The CDR3 is CASRWGLSSTDTQYF. DNA of the CDR3: TGTGCCAGCAGGTGGGGCCTTTCCTCCACAGATACGCAGTATTTT. The full variable domain, its missing parts supplied by reference TRBV25-1 and TRBJ2-3, is EADIYQTPRYLVIGTGKKITLECSQTMGHDKMYWYQQDPGMELHLIHYSYGVNSTEKGDLSSESTVSRIRTEHFPLTLESARPSHTSQYLCASRWGLSSTDTQYFGPGTRLTVL.

This clonotype showed up many times. This chain connects TRBV28 to TRBJ2-3; D gene ambiguous. The V end was cut by 6 bases, the J end by 0 bases, with 13 bases between. Germline loops: CDR1 MDHEN, CDR2 SYDVKM. The CDR3 is made up of 15 amino acids. This CDR3 reads CASSPRTASTDTQYF. The CDR3 nucleotides are TGTGCCAGCAGCCCTCGCACAGCTAGCACAGATACGCAGTATTTT.

V is TRBV12-3 or TRBV12-4 and J is TRBJ1-1, with TRBD1 identical over 10 bases. The CDR3 has 15 amino acids. Trimming took 1 base from V and 4 from J; bases not matched to a gene: 3. The CDR3 is CASSLVGTGATEAFF. CDR3 DNA sequence: TGTGCCAGCAGTTTAGTTGGGACAGGGGCCACTGAAGCTTTCTTT.

The V gene is TRBV6-1, the J gene TRBJ2-7; 7 bases are a match to TRBD1. The CDR3 covers 15 residues. Germline CDR1 reads MNHNS; CDR2 reads SASEGT. Trimming took 6 bases from V and 2 from J; bases not matched to a gene: 10. CDR3 in DNA: TGTGCCAGCAGCAGGGGGACGGGAAGGCCCTACGAGCAGTACTTC. It is translated as CASSRGTGRPYEQYF.

This chain joins TRBV7-3 and TRBJ2-5; D unresolved. Trimming shortened V by 2 bases and J by 3 bases, and 7 bases separated the two germline ends. Germline CDR1 reads SGHTA; CDR2 reads FQGTGA. The length of the CDR3 is 13 residues. CDR3 sequence (DNA): TGTGCCAGCAGCTTAGATGCGAAAGAGACCCAGTACTTC. It encodes CASSLDAKETQYF.

This clonotype was picked up a small number of times. J is TRBJ2-5 and V is TRBV28, with TRBD2 identical over 11 bases. Germline values: CDR1 MDHEN, CDR2 SYDVKM. The CDR3 sequence is 17 residues long. The J segment lost 4 bases and the V segment lost 3 bases, leaving 10 bases of the junction unmatched. CDR3 sequence (DNA): TGTGCCAGCAGTTTCCCCCCCGTAGCGGGGGGGCGAGAGACCCAGTACTTC. It translates to CASSFPPVAGGRETQYF.

This clonotype occurred a few times. The V gene is TRBV20-1, the J gene TRBJ2-7; perhaps TRBD1 as D (6 bases). V was pared by 5 bases and J by 0 bases, with 14 bases between. Germline V gene sequence: CDR1 DFQATT, CDR2 SNEGSKA (reference sequence). The CDR3 extends over 14 amino acids. The CDR3 protein is CSADPQGISYEQYF. DNA of the CDR3: TGCAGTGCTGACCCACAGGGCATCTCCTACGAGCAGTACTTC.

This clonotype was seen a handful of times. This chain uses TRBV4-3 with TRBJ2-7; D perhaps matches TRBD1 (6 bases). This CDR3 spans 16 amino acids. Germline-derived CDR1 and CDR2 are LGHNA and YSLEER. Trimming removed 0 bases from V and 7 bases from J, with 19 bases in between. Here the CDR3 DNA reads TGCGCCAGCAGCCAAGATGTGGCAGGGGCCAGGAAAGAGCAGTACTTC. It encodes CASSQDVAGARKEQYF.

This sequence joins TRBV4-1 and TRBJ2-6, with D uncertain. The CDR3 runs to 17 residues. CDR1 and CDR2 from the germline V gene are MGHRA and YSYEKL. Trimming left V 3 bases short and J 2 bases short, with 14 bases between. The CDR3 sequence is CASSQSTRAAGANVLTF. The CDR3 nucleotides are TGCGCCAGCAGCCAGTCGACAAGGGCGGCTGGGGCCAACGTCCTGACTTTC.

A few counts support this clonotype. The chain is built from TRBV18 and TRBJ2-1; TRBD1 matches at 7 bases. The germline CDR1 and CDR2 sequences are KGHSH and LQKENI. This CDR3 region has 19 residues. V gave up 1 base and J gave up 2 bases; unmatched junction bases: 14. CDR3 nucleotides: TGTGCCAGCTCACCACTCGACTCGAGGGGGCAATCCGCCTACAATGAGCAGTTCTTC. Translation: CASSPLDSRGQSAYNEQFF.